The sequence of this TCR beta chain was determined in a study of graft-versus-host responses after intestinal transplantation. Study summary: Each recipient received anti-thymocyte globulin induction, then tacrolimus and steroids for 3 to 4 years. Study conclusions and caveats: Researchers found GvH clones in recipient marrow, and some showed up first in ileum or blood.

With regard to this clone: Its antigen is still unknown.

The data were produced by immunoSEQ multiplex PCR, yet TCRdb's version contains in-frame clones alone and is incomplete. The sample consists of fewer than 120,000 clones, around 93% of them appearing once. Trimming shortened V by 3 bases and J by 3 bases, and 2 bases separated the two germline ends. The germline gives CDR1 SQVTM, CDR2 ANQGSEA. The CDR3 length is 10 residues. This TCR derives from a human donor who received an intestinal transplant. Sequenced here: unstimulated CD8+ T cells sorted from spleen or lymph node cells, sampled before intestinal transplant. This chain links TRBV29-1 with TRBJ2-5; D unresolved. The CDR3: CSVDEETQYF. CDR3 DNA sequence: TGCAGCGTTGATGAAGAGACCCAGTACTTC.